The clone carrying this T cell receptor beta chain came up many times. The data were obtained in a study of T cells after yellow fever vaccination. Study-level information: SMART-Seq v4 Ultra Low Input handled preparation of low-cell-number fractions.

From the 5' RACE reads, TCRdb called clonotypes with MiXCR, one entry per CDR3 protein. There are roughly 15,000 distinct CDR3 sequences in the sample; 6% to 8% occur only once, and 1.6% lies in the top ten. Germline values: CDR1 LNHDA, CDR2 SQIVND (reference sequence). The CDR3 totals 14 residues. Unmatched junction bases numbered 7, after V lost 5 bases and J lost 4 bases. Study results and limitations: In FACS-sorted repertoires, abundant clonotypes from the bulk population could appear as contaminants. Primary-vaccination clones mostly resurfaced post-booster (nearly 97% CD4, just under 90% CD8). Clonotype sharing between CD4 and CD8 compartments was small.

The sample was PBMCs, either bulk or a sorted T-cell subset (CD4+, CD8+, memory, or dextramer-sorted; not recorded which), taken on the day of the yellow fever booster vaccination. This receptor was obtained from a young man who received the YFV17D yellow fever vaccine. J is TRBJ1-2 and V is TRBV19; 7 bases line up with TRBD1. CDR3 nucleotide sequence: TGTGCCAGTAGTCCCTGGCAGGGGGGCTATGGCTACACCTTC. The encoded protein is CASSPWQGGYGYTF.